The text below deals with one TCR beta chain. The clone's antigen remains unknown. There are no base qualities to consult, and no much larger clone falls within one base. The data were obtained in a study of OX40 agonist ivuxolimab in advanced cancers. At the level of the whole study: Ivuxolimab was an agonistic, fully human IgG2 monoclonal antibody directed against OX40 (CD134), a costimulatory receptor. Intravenous ivuxolimab was administered to patients every 2 weeks at six dose levels: 0.01, 0.1, 0.3, 1.5, 3 and 10 mg/kg. Of the approximately 54 patients in dose escalation, 19 had hepatocellular carcinoma, about 15 had melanoma, 9 had renal cell carcinoma and 9 had head and neck cancer. The dose-escalation cohort was 82.7% male with a mean age of 60 years, ranging from roughly 23 to 80. Prior anti-PD-1, anti-PD-L1 or anti-CTLA-4 therapy was permitted, and about two fifths of dose-escalation patients had received checkpoint inhibitors. Partial responses occurred in three dose-escalation patients: two with cutaneous melanoma and one with hepatocellular carcinoma. The purpose of peripheral TCRbeta sequencing was to test whether ivuxolimab changed TCR sequence diversity and led to clonal T-cell expansion. The paper describes the monotherapy dose-escalation part (N of about 54 patients) of the phase I trial of ivuxolimab. Broad study findings and their caveats: Clonal expansion of both CD4+ and CD8+ blood T cells was observed from baseline to week 6 at doses 0.1 to 3.0 mg/kg. Antigen specificity was not determined for the clonally expanded peripheral T cells. After ivuxolimab, more expanded clones were found on average in CD8+ T cells than in CD4+ T cells. In the 0.1-3.0 mg/kg groups, partial responders were among the patients with the lowest normalized peripheral clonal expansion, particularly in CD8+ T cells. Low levels of normalized T-cell clonal expansion were also seen in some patients who did not respond.

Patients with a history of autoimmune disease or receiving systemic immunosuppression were excluded from the trial. Peripheral blood for TCR sequencing was collected from all dose cohorts at baseline, on cycle 4 day 1, and on cycle 7 day 1. Samples came from an open-label, multicenter, first-in-human phase I dose-escalation trial of ivuxolimab. Adults with locally advanced or metastatic head and neck squamous cell, hepatocellular, melanoma or renal cell carcinoma were enrolled in the trial. Before TCR sequencing, CD4+ and CD8+ T cells were separately sorted from peripheral blood. To sequence the TCRbeta CDR3 region, genomic DNA was isolated from the sorted cells. TCRbeta CDR3 regions were sequenced using the immunoSEQ Assay. TCRdb took this table from immuneACCESS and kept in-frame rearrangements with V and J called. Such tables lack part of the clones; where checked against another copy, unresolved V genes explain under half of the gap, and the rest is unexplained. The sample contains 90,000 to 100,000 clones, 95% to 97% of them found a single time. Roughly 2% of the sample rests with the top ten.

Reading the germline V gene gives CDR1 MNHEY and CDR2 SVGAGI. V and J are truncated by 6 bases and 4 bases respectively, leaving an intervening sequence of 12 bases. The CDR3 runs 13 residues from the cysteine to the phenylalanine. This entry keeps only the CDR3 DNA: 39 bases, framed from base 1. The chain is assembled from TRBV6-5 and TRBJ1-1; TRBD1 is possibly the D segment (6 matching bases). This sequence was found in an adult with an advanced solid tumor such as melanoma, head and neck, liver or kidney cancer. The specimen comprised CD4+ or CD8+ T cells sorted from blood, sampled in a trial of the OX40 agonist ivuxolimab. This receptor has the CDR3 CASSMSGVTEAFF. The bases read TGTGCCAGCAGCATGTCAGGGGTCACTGAAGCTTTCTTT.